This T cell receptor beta chain was sequenced for a study of shared T cell receptors in the human thymus. CDR1 is MDHEN, CDR2 SYDVKM, per germline. V lost 7 bases, J lost 4 bases, and 9 bases stayed unmatched. The length of the CDR3 is 15 residues. The data were produced by immunoSEQ multiplex PCR, yet TCRdb's version contains in-frame clones alone and is incomplete. The sample lists 650,000 to 950,000 clones, roughly 88% occurring once. These data are also associated with another study on human thymus T cells. That paper notes: Resections obtained during corrective heart surgery supplied the thymus tissue. Seemingly biased V and J gene usage marked thymic and blood repertoires. Highly overlapping thymic repertoires among unrelated individuals were reported in related research.

The material sequenced was thymocytes. The clonotype comes from a girl under three years old with a congenital heart defect. The chain links TRBV28 to TRBJ1-2; the match to TRBD1 covers 10 bases. CDR3 protein: CASTPDRGQSYGYTF. DNA for the CDR3: TGTGCCAGCACCCCCGACAGGGGGCAATCCTATGGCTACACCTTC.